The 22 T cell receptor beta chains reported below all come from one sample, sequenced in a study of CD8 T cells in Susac syndrome. After extraction with the RNeasy kit, about 0.5 to 1 ug of the RNA was reverse transcribed using random hexamers. TCRdb reprocessed the immunoSEQ multiplex PCR reads with MiXCR, giving one entry per CDR3 protein. The data show 180,000 or so distinct CDR3 sequences, roughly 94% seen once. The sequenced material came from CD4+ T cells from PBMCs. These receptors were taken from a human donor in good health.

The rearrangement links TRBV2 to TRBJ2-2; 8 bases are shared with TRBD1. The CDR3 totals 15 residues. The germline gives CDR1 SNHLY, CDR2 FYNNEI. The V gene end was trimmed by 8 bases and the J gene end by 1 base; junction bases not matched to a gene: 6. The CDR3: CASLQGARNTGELFF. DNA for the CDR3: TGTGCCAGCCTCCAGGGGGCGAGGAACACCGGGGAGCTGTTTTTT.

The rearrangement joins TRBV28 to TRBJ2-1; TRBD2 matches 11 bases. Germline assignment: CDR1 MDHEN and CDR2 SYDVKM. The CDR3 totals 18 residues. V lost 9 bases and J lost 3; bases outside the gene matches: 16. CDR3 loop: CASLGTSGRKMYYNEQFF. CDR3 nucleotides: TGTGCCAGTCTCGGGACTAGCGGACGTAAAATGTACTACAATGAGCAGTTCTTC.

The rearrangement links TRBV25-1 to TRBJ1-1; 8 bases line up with TRBD1. The V gene's germline CDR1 is MGHDK and CDR2 SYGVNS. Trimming at V came to 4 bases and at J to 6 bases, leaving 4 bases not matched to a gene. The CDR3 runs 13 residues. In nucleotides, the CDR3 is TGTGCCAGCAGTGGACAGGGGAGGGCTGAAGCTTTCTTT. This encodes CASSGQGRAEAFF.

The chain couples TRBV29-1 to TRBJ1-3; TRBD1 matches at 11 bases. The V segment lost 7 bases and the J segment 0 bases; nucleotides outside the gene matches: 2. Germline CDR1 SQVTM, CDR2 ANQGSEA. This CDR3 spans 14 amino acids. CDR3 protein: CSAGQGASGNTIYF. In DNA form, the CDR3 reads TGCAGCGCTGGACAGGGGGCCTCTGGAAACACCATATATTTT.

This sequence joins TRBV24-1 and TRBJ1-5, with D hard to call. V dropped 3 bases and J dropped 9 bases, with 8 bases sitting between them. CDR1 and CDR2 (germline): KGHDR, SFDVKD. The CDR3 sequence is 12 residues long. This chain's CDR3 is CATSDPPGPQHF. The CDR3 nucleotides are TGTGCCACCAGTGATCCCCCGGGGCCCCAGCATTTT.

This rearrangement joins TRBV29-1 to TRBJ2-3, with TRBD2 as a possible D gene (6 bases). The CDR3 spans 12 residues. V gave up 8 bases and J gave up 5 bases, with 14 bases separating them. The germline CDR1 and CDR2 sequences are SQVTM and ANQGSEA. The CDR3 DNA sequence: TGCAGCCTAGCGCGGGCAGAAGATACGCAGTATTTT. This codes for CSLARAEDTQYF.

To note about this clonotype: The junction departs from the called germline gene at one end, perhaps through a read error. This chain joins TRBV28 and TRBJ2-5; TRBD2 is a possible D gene (7 bases). There are 11 residues in the CDR3. CDR1 and CDR2 from the germline V gene are MDHEN and SYDVKM. The CDR3 protein is CATLGGLGGDF. CDR3 DNA sequence: TGTGCCACCCTCGGCGGGCTAGGGGGGGACTTC.

The chain combines TRBV3-1 with TRBJ1-5; the match to TRBD1 covers 9 bases. Germline lookup yields CDR1 LGHDT and CDR2 YNNKEL (reference sequence). Losses at the gene ends were 2 bases for V and 6 bases for J; bases not matched to a gene: 8. The CDR3 spans 16 residues. The DNA of the CDR3 is TGTGCCAGCAGCCAAAACAGGGGGCGTAGGGGTCAGCCCCAGCATTTT. Protein product: CASSQNRGRRGQPQHF.

The rearrangement uses TRBV28 and TRBJ2-2; TRBD1 matches 11 bases. V was clipped by 6 bases and J by 7 bases; unmatched bases: 10. Germline V gives CDR1 MDHEN, CDR2 SYDVKM. The CDR3 is 16 residues long. The CDR3 DNA sequence: TGTGCCAGCAGCCTCCGGGACAGGGGGTCGAACGGGGAGCTGTTTTTT. It codes for CASSLRDRGSNGELFF.

The CDR3 loop is CSARDNLRGTEAFF. The CDR3 DNA sequence: TGCAGTGCTAGAGATAATTTGAGGGGCACTGAAGCTTTCTTT. The chain uses TRBV20-1 and TRBJ1-1; possible D gene TRBD1, 5 bases. V was pared by 0 bases and J by 4 bases, with 12 bases between. Germline V gene sequence: CDR1 DFQATT, CDR2 SNEGSKA (reference sequence). The CDR3 covers 14 residues.

The chain recombines TRBV29-1 with TRBJ2-3; D remains ambiguous. Germline V lookup: CDR1 SQVTM, CDR2 ANQGSEA. V lost 4 bases to trimming and J lost 6 bases, with 11 bases between them. The CDR3 runs 12 residues. The CDR3 DNA reads TGCAGCGTTGGCCGGTTGCCGGATACGCAGTATTTT. This gives the protein CSVGRLPDTQYF.

The genes are TRBV29-1 and TRBJ1-2; D is possibly TRBD1 (5 bases). CDR1 is SQVTM and CDR2 is ANQGSEA in the germline V gene. Trimming cost V 4 bases and J 5 bases, with 14 bases left between them. The CDR3 is 13 residues long. DNA for the CDR3: TGCAGCGTTGTAACCGACAGCAATTATGGCTACACCTTC. Translated: CSVVTDSNYGYTF.

V is TRBV15 and J is TRBJ2-7, with 9 nucleotides matching TRBD1. Looked up from germline, CDR1 is LNHNV and CDR2 is YYDKDF (reference sequence). Trimming cost V 4 bases and J 5 bases; bases outside gene matches: 6. The CDR3 covers 14 residues. The CDR3 sequence: CATSTGTGPNEQYF. The CDR3 coding sequence is TGTGCCACCAGCACCGGGACAGGGCCCAACGAGCAGTACTTC.

The genes are TRBV3-1 and TRBJ2-7; no firm D call. CDR1 and CDR2 (germline): LGHDT, YNNKEL (reference sequence). With 0 bases removed from V and 7 bases from J, the gap between germline ends came to 7 bases. The CDR3 runs 12 residues. This CDR3 is CASSQEQPEQYF. The DNA of the CDR3 is TGTGCCAGCAGCCAAGAGCAGCCGGAGCAGTACTTC.

The chain uses TRBV14 and TRBJ2-1, with D perhaps being TRBD1 or TRBD2 (5 bases each). The V end was cut by 4 bases, the J end by 0 bases, with 13 bases between. The germline gives CDR1 SGHDN, CDR2 FVKESK. This CDR3 contains 16 residues. CDR3 sequence (DNA): TGTGCCAGCAGCCCCCGGGACGCCTACTCCTACAATGAGCAGTTCTTC. Amino acid sequence: CASSPRDAYSYNEQFF.

In DNA form, the CDR3 reads TGTGCCAGCAGCCGAGAACAGGGGACCCAGTACTTC. Protein product: CASSREQGTQYF. This chain joins TRBV12-3 or TRBV12-4 and TRBJ2-5; tentatively, D is TRBD1 (6 bases). Trimming shortened V by 6 bases and J by 7 bases, and 12 bases separated the two germline ends. The CDR3 sequence is 12 residues long.

The CDR3 sequence: CASSRQTPFSTDTQYF. CDR3 nucleotides: TGTGCCAGCAGCCGACAGACTCCTTTTAGCACAGATACGCAGTATTTT. The V call is TRBV3-1, the J call TRBJ2-3; D is possibly TRBD1 (5 bases). V gave up 4 bases and J gave up 0 bases, with 14 bases separating them. Germline assignment: CDR1 LGHDT and CDR2 YNNKEL (reference sequence). This CDR3 contains 16 residues.

This chain joins TRBV29-1 and TRBJ2-1; 7 nucleotides agree with TRBD2. The CDR3 is 15 residues long. With V trimmed by 2 bases and J by 3 bases, 7 bases remained unmatched. The germline CDR1 and CDR2 sequences are SQVTM and ANQGSEA. The CDR3 reads CSVESLGLVYNEQFF. The DNA of the CDR3 is TGCAGCGTTGAAAGCCTAGGACTAGTCTACAATGAGCAGTTCTTC.

The chain uses TRBV7-3 and TRBJ2-3, with a weak D call TRBD2 (5 bases). There are 12 residues in the CDR3. V dropped 3 bases and J dropped 12 bases, with 13 bases sitting between them. The germline V gene has CDR1 SGHTA and CDR2 FQGTGA. This chain's CDR3 is CASSFEGRNQYF. The DNA of the CDR3 is TGTGCCAGCAGCTTCGAGGGTAGAAACCAGTATTTT.

The gene calls are TRBV23-1 and TRBJ2-4; 8 nucleotides line up with TRBD1. TRBV23-1 is an open reading frame whose function is uncertain. The junction had 10 bases not matched to a gene; V was cut back by 11 bases and J by 1 base. CDR3 size: 15 residues. DNA for the CDR3: TGCGCCCTGGGACAGGACAGGGAGGCCAAAAACATTCAGTACTTC. It encodes CALGQDREAKNIQYF.

The rearrangement uses TRBV7-9 and TRBJ1-2; no firm D call. V was clipped by 5 bases and J by 3 bases, with 16 bases between them. CDR3 length: 15 amino acids. Germline-derived CDR1 and CDR2 are SEHNR and FQNEAQ (reference sequence). The CDR3 sequence: CASSPLQVPYYGYTF. CDR3 coding DNA: TGTGCCAGCAGCCCACTCCAGGTGCCTTACTATGGCTACACCTTC.

V usage is TRBV20-1 and J usage is TRBJ2-1; the match to TRBD1 covers 7 bases. V was clipped by 3 bases and J by 6 bases; unmatched bases: 8. The CDR3 is 14 residues long. Per germline, CDR1 DFQATT and CDR2 SNEGSKA (reference sequence). In DNA form, the CDR3 reads TGCAGTGCTAGGTTACAGGCAGGGGGCAATGAGCAGTTCTTC. Protein: CSARLQAGGNEQFF.